This T cell receptor beta chain was sequenced in a study of CD8 T cells in ankylosing spondylitis. Making use of molecular barcodes, quantitative 5'-RACE generated TCR beta libraries. In TCRdb, the 5' RACE reads were re-called with MiXCR into one record per CDR3 protein. Seen here are 250,000 to 300,000 distinct CDR3 sequences, over 15% observed once, and the top ten hold around 33%. Study findings and constraints: A TCR beta motif of 8 or 9 highly homologous variants appeared characteristic of ankylosing spondylitis blood. As for the disease-linked clones, they showed a CD8+ phenotype and occurred at relatively low frequencies in peripheral blood.

This clonotype was detected ten times or more. Its target is not known. V was pared by 7 bases and J by 2 bases, with 10 bases between. Germline CDR1 SQVTM, CDR2 ANQGSEA. This CDR3 comprises 12 residues. The specimen was blood, either unsorted or a sorted T cell fraction (not recorded which). This chain joins TRBV29-1 and TRBJ2-3; D may be TRBD2 (5 bases). The receptor's source is a male donor with ankylosing spondylitis or in good health (not recorded which). This chain's CDR3 is CSAADFTDTQYF. The CDR3 DNA follows: TGCAGCGCTGCGGACTTCACAGATACGCAGTATTTT.